The 15 T cell receptor beta chains below were found in one sample sequenced in a study of a mutant IDH1 vaccine in newly diagnosed glioma. Their cognate antigens are unknown. Time point noted: week 35, safety follow-up. With topical imiquimod, each dose of the vaccine consisted of 300 ug of mutant IDH1 20-mer peptide. Libraries were prepared by immunoSEQ multiplex PCR; TCRdb keeps only in-frame clonotypes and omits some of them. The sample yields about 32,000 clones, roughly 78% seen once. The sample consisted of PBMCs, taken from a glioma patient whose treatment included an IDH1 peptide vaccine. Every receptor here comes from a woman aged 40-49 years with glioma.

V gene TRBV2 combines with J gene TRBJ2-5; D unclear. CDR1 is SNHLY and CDR2 is FYNNEI in the germline V gene. This CDR3 comprises 12 residues. The germline V and J ends were trimmed by 6 bases and 1 base, with 6 bases remaining between them. In DNA form, the CDR3 reads TGTGCCAGCAGCCGGACCCAAGAGACCCAGTACTTC. Amino acids: CASSRTQETQYF.

J is TRBJ2-7 and V is TRBV13; 9 bases are a match to TRBD2. The CDR3 runs to 16 residues. With V trimmed by 1 base and J by 1 base, 5 bases remained unmatched. Germline values: CDR1 PRHDT, CDR2 FYEKMQ (reference sequence). The CDR3 reads CASSLEVSGGSYEQYF. CDR3 sequence (DNA): TGTGCCAGCAGCTTAGAAGTTAGCGGGGGATCCTACGAGCAGTACTTC.

The DNA for the CDR3 is TGTGCCAGCAGTGGCGGGACGCCGAATTCACCCCTCCACTTT. The encoded protein is CASSGGTPNSPLHF. V usage is TRBV6-1 and J usage is TRBJ1-6, with a tentative D call TRBD1 (5 bases). Per the germline V gene, CDR1 is MNHNS and CDR2 is SASEGT. There are 14 residues in the CDR3. V lost 4 bases to trimming and J lost 7 bases, with 11 bases between them.

This sequence joins TRBV11-2 and TRBJ1-6, with D possibly matching TRBD1 (5 bases). The germline gives CDR1 SGHAT, CDR2 FQNNGV. The CDR3 consists of 17 residues. Trimming removed 5 bases from V and 10 bases from J, with 24 bases in between. CDR3 DNA: TGTGCCAGCAGCCCGGCGGGGGTGGGAAACGTCAACTCACCCCTCCACTTT. Protein product: CASSPAGVGNVNSPLHF.

The chain uses TRBV5-6 and TRBJ1-4; D perhaps matches TRBD1 (6 bases). Germline V gene data show CDR1 as SGHDT and CDR2 as YYEEEE. The CDR3 has 13 amino acids. V was clipped by 3 bases and J by 8 bases, with 11 bases between them. CDR3 sequence reads: CASSSARGEKLFF. CDR3 nucleotide sequence: TGTGCCAGCAGCTCCGCCAGGGGCGAAAAACTGTTTTTT.

With respect to this clone: Other DNA sequences in this sample translate to the same CDR3. DNA of the CDR3: TGTGCCAGCAGGGGACAGTCAACTAATGAAAAACTGTTTTTT. This translates into CASRGQSTNEKLFF. The V gene is TRBV2, the J gene TRBJ1-4; 7 positions agree with TRBD1. With V trimmed by 6 bases and J by 0 bases, 1 base remained unmatched. CDR3 size: 14 residues. Germline V CDR1 and CDR2: SNHLY, FYNNEI.

This clone has only one observation. V is TRBV5-1 and J is TRBJ2-1, with a possible D match to TRBD2 (5 bases). Germline V gene data show CDR1 as SGHRS and CDR2 as YFSETQ. V lost 3 bases and J lost 4, with 23 bases in between. This CDR3 has 18 residues. CDR3 coding DNA: TGCGCCAGCAGCTCGGGAAGAGGGCGACTCATTACTTACAATGAGCAGTTCTTC. As protein: CASSSGRGRLITYNEQFF.

The chain links TRBV29-1 to TRBJ1-6; D remains unclear. The germline V gene has CDR1 SQVTM and CDR2 ANQGSEA. V was trimmed by 6 bases and J by 6 bases, leaving 12 bases between them. This CDR3 has 13 residues. The CDR3: CSVQAVGNSPLHF. The CDR3 DNA sequence: TGCAGCGTCCAAGCGGTCGGTAATTCACCCCTCCACTTT.

The chain uses TRBV7-3 and TRBJ1-1; 7 bases line up with TRBD1. Germline trimming cut 2 bases from V and 2 bases from J; bases unmatched to any gene: 8. This CDR3 is built from 16 residues. Germline-derived CDR1 and CDR2 are SGHTA and FQGTGA. The CDR3 DNA follows: TGTGCCAGCAGCTTACCCGGACAGGCCCTCAACACTGAAGCTTTCTTT. Amino acid sequence: CASSLPGQALNTEAFF.

V gene TRBV6-1 combines with J gene TRBJ2-7, with TRBD1 identical over 8 bases. Germline CDR1 is MNHNS and CDR2 is SASEGT. The V gene end was trimmed by 6 bases and the J gene end by 4 bases; junction bases not matched to a gene: 11. The CDR3 contains 15 residues. The CDR3 coding sequence is TGTGCCAGCAGATCTCCGGACAGGGCGGGGTACGAGCAGTACTTC. Amino acids: CASRSPDRAGYEQYF.

This clone was observed once. The J gene is TRBJ2-7, the V gene TRBV5-1, with D maybe TRBD1 (5 bases). The CDR3 is 14 residues long. Germline-derived CDR1 and CDR2 are SGHRS and YFSETQ. V was shortened by 0 bases and J by 5 bases, with 12 bases between the two germline ends. The CDR3 is CASSLAQRGDEQYF. The CDR3 region has the DNA TGCGCCAGCAGCTTGGCACAAAGGGGCGACGAGCAGTACTTC.

This chain uses TRBV5-6 with TRBJ2-7; D gene ambiguous. The germline gives CDR1 SGHDT, CDR2 YYEEEE. The V end lost 3 bases, the J end lost 2 bases, and 3 bases lay between the germline ends. The CDR3 spans 11 residues. CDR3 nucleotide sequence: TGTGCCAGCAGCTCAACCTACGAGCAGTACTTC. As protein: CASSSTYEQYF.

The V call is TRBV15, the J call TRBJ2-2, with TRBD2 matching over 8 bases. Germline CDR1 LNHNV, CDR2 YYDKDF (reference sequence). After removal of 2 bases from V and 2 bases from J, the junction contained 10 bases not matched to a gene. This CDR3 has 18 amino acids. The CDR3 sequence is CATSRTLADRGNTGELFF. DNA of the CDR3: TGTGCCACCAGCAGAACACTAGCGGACCGGGGCAACACCGGGGAGCTGTTTTTT.

The CDR3, as DNA: TGTGCCAGCAGCGTAGCTACGAGTCAAGGGTCCGGGCAGTTCTTC. This sequence encodes CASSVATSQGSGQFF. This chain links TRBV9 with TRBJ2-1; D unresolved. The CDR3 runs 15 residues. CDR1 and CDR2 from the germline V gene are SGDLS and YYNGEE. Trimming took 0 bases from V and 12 from J, leaving 19 bases between them.

This chain uses TRBV5-1 with TRBJ2-7, with TRBD2 identical over 9 bases. Per germline, CDR1 SGHRS and CDR2 YFSETQ. This CDR3 has 16 amino acids. Trimming removed 2 bases from V and 4 bases from J; junction bases left unmatched: 10. CDR3 nucleotide sequence: TGCGCCAGCAGCTTCCGTCAAGGACTAGCGACGTACGAGCAGTACTTC. It yields the protein CASSFRQGLATYEQYF.